The 31 T cell receptor beta chains in this list originate from one sample, sequenced in a study of T-cell memory formation after mild COVID-19. TCRdb re-called the 5' RACE reads through MiXCR, storing one row per CDR3 protein. The sample has roughly 620,000 distinct CDR3 sequences, more than 15% seen once; the top ten hold approximately 12%. Sequencing was done on a sample of PBMCs or a T cell subset sorted from them (not recorded which). The receptors were gathered from an adult woman who had mild COVID-19 (a few samples of this study predate the infection). Cell type and time point are not known.

The J gene is TRBJ2-7, the V gene TRBV7-2, with D possibly being TRBD1 (6 bases). The CDR3 has 16 residues. Germline V gene lookup returns CDR1 SGHTA and CDR2 FQGNSA. V was pared by 3 bases and J by 0 bases, with 15 bases between. CDR3: CASSLARTAPSYEQYF. In DNA, the CDR3 is TGTGCCAGCAGCTTGGCCAGGACAGCCCCCTCCTACGAGCAGTACTTC.

This chain connects TRBV7-9 to TRBJ2-7; 10 nucleotides align to TRBD1. Germline V gene lookup returns CDR1 SEHNR and CDR2 FQNEAQ (reference sequence). The trim removed 4 bases at V and 2 bases at J, leaving 5 bases unmatched. The CDR3 covers 15 residues. The CDR3 region has the DNA TGTGCCAGCAGCTCTGGAGGGACAGGGGCCTACGAGCAGTACTTC. It is translated as CASSSGGTGAYEQYF.

The rearrangement links TRBV12-3 or TRBV12-4 to TRBJ1-1; D is ambiguous. Trimming cost V 8 bases and J 0 bases, with 13 bases left between them. The CDR3 is 14 residues long. The CDR3 nucleotides read TGTGCCAGCCACAAGAGACCAATGAACACTGAAGCTTTCTTT. Translating it yields CASHKRPMNTEAFF.

This clonotype was seen only a few times. The chain employs TRBV13 and TRBJ2-2; D is possibly TRBD1 or TRBD2 (5 bases each). V lost 5 bases to trimming and J lost 3 bases, with 19 bases between them. Per germline, CDR1 PRHDT and CDR2 FYEKMQ (reference sequence). CDR3 length: 17 amino acids. The CDR3 DNA follows: TGTGCCAGCAGCACAACGCTACTAGGGGCTCACACCGGGGAGCTGTTTTTT. This encodes CASSTTLLGAHTGELFF.

The V gene is TRBV20-1, the J gene TRBJ2-3; D gene uncertain. V was trimmed by 5 bases and J by 0 bases, leaving 9 bases between them. The length of the CDR3 is 13 residues. CDR1 DFQATT and CDR2 SNEGSKA come from the germline V gene (reference sequence). The CDR3 sequence: CSARIGSTDTQYF. The CDR3 DNA is TGCAGTGCTCGCATCGGAAGCACAGATACGCAGTATTTT.

This clonotype was found many times. This chain connects TRBV7-2 to TRBJ2-1; the D is unclear. Deletions cut 1 base from V and 3 bases from J, with 13 bases between. The CDR3 extends over 16 amino acids. Germline lookup yields CDR1 SGHTA and CDR2 FQGNSA. The CDR3 bases are TGTGCCAGCAGCTTAGAAGGCCTTACGCACTACAATGAGCAGTTCTTC. Protein: CASSLEGLTHYNEQFF. The whole variable domain, remainder taken from reference TRBV7-2 and TRBJ2-1, is GAGVSQSPSNKVTEKGKDVELRCDPISGHTALYWYRQSLGQGLEFLIYFQGNSAPDKSGLPSDRFSAERTGGSVSTLTIQRTQQEDSAVYLCASSLEGLTHYNEQFFGPGTRLTVL.

V gene TRBV24-1 combines with J gene TRBJ2-5; tentatively, D is TRBD1 or TRBD2 (5 bases each). Germline CDR1 KGHDR, CDR2 SFDVKD. V lost 3 bases and J lost 4, with 8 bases in between. The CDR3 extends over 13 amino acids. The CDR3 spells CATSDGAGETQYF. The CDR3, as DNA: TGTGCCACCAGTGATGGGGCGGGAGAGACCCAGTACTTC.

This clonotype was counted between two and nine times. J is TRBJ2-7 and V is TRBV20-1; D is unresolved. The CDR3 contains 14 residues. V was trimmed by 7 bases and J by 2 bases, leaving 18 bases between them. Germline lookup yields CDR1 DFQATT and CDR2 SNEGSKA (reference sequence). The CDR3 loop is CSGSDWGTTYEQYF. The CDR3 DNA sequence: TGCAGTGGTTCTGACTGGGGAACTACCTACGAGCAGTACTTC.

This clonotype has just a few counts. The J gene is TRBJ2-7, the V gene TRBV24-1; 11 nucleotides match TRBD1. Germline-derived CDR1 and CDR2 are KGHDR and SFDVKD. The trim removed 2 bases at V and 10 bases at J, leaving 3 bases unmatched. The CDR3 consists of 13 residues. The CDR3 loop is CATSDWTGGDQYF. The CDR3 DNA sequence: TGTGCCACCAGTGATTGGACAGGGGGCGACCAGTACTTC.

This clonotype has more than one count but fewer than ten. This chain uses TRBV7-8 with TRBJ2-3; 7 bases align to TRBD1. With 3 bases clipped from V and 6 bases from J, the junction kept 9 bases outside the gene matches. Germline CDR1 and CDR2: SGHVS and FQNEAQ. The CDR3 spans 15 residues. CDR3 protein: CASSFQTGTTDTQYF. The CDR3 DNA sequence: TGTGCCAGCAGCTTCCAGACAGGGACGACGGATACGCAGTATTTT.

Many counts were recorded for this clonotype. The gene calls are TRBV15 and TRBJ2-3, with TRBD1 matching 9 bases. Germline V gives CDR1 LNHNV, CDR2 YYDKDF (reference sequence). V trimming: 0 bases; J trimming: 2 bases; junction bases outside the gene matches: 3. The CDR3 extends over 16 amino acids. CDR3 residues: CATSREGQGTTDTQYF. DNA for the CDR3: TGTGCCACCAGCAGAGAAGGACAGGGGACCACAGATACGCAGTATTTT.

The gene calls are TRBV5-5 and TRBJ2-3, with TRBD2 identical over 8 bases. The length of the CDR3 is 15 residues. From germline, CDR1 is SGHKS and CDR2 YYEKEE (reference sequence). After removal of 3 bases from V and 2 bases from J, the junction contained 5 bases not matched to a gene. CDR3 loop: CASSSLADDTDTQYF. In DNA, the CDR3 is TGTGCCAGCAGCTCACTAGCGGATGACACAGATACGCAGTATTTT.

There are a few counts of this clonotype. The chain carries TRBV29-1 and TRBJ2-1; 9 bases agree with TRBD2. The length of the CDR3 is 13 residues. V was clipped by 4 bases and J by 7 bases; unmatched bases: 5. Germline CDR1 and CDR2: SQVTM and ANQGSEA. CDR3 in amino acids: CSVASGVNNEQFF. In nucleotides, the CDR3 is TGCAGCGTTGCTAGCGGGGTTAATAATGAGCAGTTCTTC.

The chain uses TRBV6-5 and TRBJ2-1, with 11 bases identical to TRBD2. Per the germline V gene, CDR1 is MNHEY and CDR2 is SVGAGI. The CDR3 is 15 amino acids. V was pared by 5 bases and J by 5 bases, with 5 bases of the junction left unmatched. Written as DNA, the CDR3 is TGTGCCAGCAGTCCGGGACTAGCGGTCCACAATGAGCAGTTCTTC. Its protein product is CASSPGLAVHNEQFF.

This chain connects TRBV9 to TRBJ2-3, with 10 bases aligning to TRBD2. The V and J ends lost 3 bases and 4 bases, in that order; junction bases with no gene match: 5. The CDR3 covers 15 residues. Germline loops: CDR1 SGDLS, CDR2 YYNGEE. The CDR3 region is CASSGQAGGADTQYF. The CDR3 DNA sequence: TGTGCCAGCAGCGGACAAGCGGGAGGGGCAGATACGCAGTATTTT. Supplemented by reference TRBV9 and TRBJ2-3, the full variable domain reads DSGVTQTPKHLITATGQRVTLRCSPRSGDLSVYWYQQSLDQGLQFLIQYYNGEERAKGNILERFSAQQFPDLHSELNLSSLELGDSALYFCASSGQAGGADTQYFGPGTRLTVL.

The chain uses TRBV20-1 and TRBJ2-1; D possibly matches TRBD1 or TRBD2 (5 bases each). Germline V gene sequence: CDR1 DFQATT, CDR2 SNEGSKA (reference sequence). The length of the CDR3 is 10 residues. Trimming left V 0 bases short and J 15 bases short, with 9 bases between. The CDR3 DNA reads TGCAGTGCTAGAGATACGGGGCTGTTCTTC. It codes for CSARDTGLFF.

This clonotype was seen repeatedly, ten times or more. V usage is TRBV18 and J usage is TRBJ2-1; weak D call: TRBD2 (6 bases). Germline CDR1 and CDR2: KGHSH and LQKENI. V was shortened by 3 bases and J by 7 bases, with 10 bases between the two germline ends. CDR3 size: 13 residues. The CDR3 here is CASSPVGRNEQFF. CDR3 DNA: TGTGCCAGCTCACCGGTGGGGAGGAATGAGCAGTTCTTC.

This clonotype was observed a few times. V gene TRBV29-1 combines with J gene TRBJ2-7, with 7 positions matching TRBD2. Looked up from germline, CDR1 is SQVTM and CDR2 is ANQGSEA. Trimming cost V 6 bases and J 3 bases; bases outside gene matches: 8. The CDR3 has 13 residues. CDR3 amino acids: CSVYLREGYEQYF. The DNA of the CDR3 is TGCAGCGTCTACCTTAGGGAGGGCTACGAGCAGTACTTC.

This chain joins TRBV7-9 and TRBJ2-2; TRBD1 agrees at 9 bases. This CDR3 comprises 16 residues. V gave up 6 bases and J gave up 1 base; unmatched junction bases: 6. CDR1 and CDR2 (germline): SEHNR, FQNEAQ (reference sequence). The CDR3 here is CASRPGTGLNTGELFF. The CDR3 nucleotides are TGTGCCAGCAGGCCCGGGACAGGGCTGAACACCGGGGAGCTGTTTTTT.

The chain couples TRBV20-1 to TRBJ2-2, with 7 bases aligning to TRBD1. This CDR3 contains 16 residues. The V gene end was trimmed by 3 bases and the J gene end by 1 base; junction bases not matched to a gene: 8. Germline loops: CDR1 DFQATT, CDR2 SNEGSKA (reference sequence). As DNA, the CDR3 is TGCAGTGCTAGGTTTAAAACAGGGGTGAACACCGGGGAGCTGTTTTTT. Its translation is CSARFKTGVNTGELFF.

This clonotype was recorded at least ten times. The chain has TRBV7-2 and TRBJ2-1, with TRBD2 as a possible D gene (5 bases). Germline lookup yields CDR1 SGHTA and CDR2 FQGNSA. The CDR3 spans 16 residues. V gave up 2 bases and J gave up 0 bases, with 11 bases separating them. The CDR3 coding sequence is TGTGCCAGCAGCTTAACGGGGTCTTCCTCCTACAATGAGCAGTTCTTC. It codes for CASSLTGSSSYNEQFF.

The chain links TRBV4-1 to TRBJ1-5; no clear D. CDR1 is MGHRA and CDR2 is YSYEKL in the germline V gene. The CDR3 sequence is 14 residues long. V was clipped by 2 bases and J by 0 bases, with 5 bases between them. The CDR3 sequence is CASSQRDSNQPQHF. The CDR3, as DNA: TGCGCCAGCAGCCAAAGGGATAGCAATCAGCCCCAGCATTTT.

This clonotype was seen only a few times. This chain connects TRBV12-3 or TRBV12-4 to TRBJ1-3; no firm D call. The CDR3 is 15 residues long. Trimming took 5 bases from V and 3 from J, leaving 14 bases between them. The CDR3 spells CASSRGTTIGNTIYF. CDR3 nucleotide sequence: TGTGCCAGCAGTCGGGGTACTACAATTGGAAACACCATATATTTT.

V is TRBV7-9 and J is TRBJ2-7; D perhaps matches TRBD2 (5 bases). The CDR3 is 14 residues long. The ends were cut back, 3 bases at V and 6 bases at J, with 15 bases in the middle. Germline V gene sequence: CDR1 SEHNR, CDR2 FQNEAQ (reference sequence). The DNA of the CDR3 is TGTGCCAGCAGCTTTCCCATCCTAGCCGCCGAGCAGTACTTC. Its protein is CASSFPILAAEQYF. Full variable domain (missing parts from reference TRBV7-9 and TRBJ2-7): DTGVSQNPRHKITKRGQNVTFRCDPISEHNRLYWYRQTLGQGPEFLTYFQNEAQLEKSRLLSDRFSAERPKGSFSTLEIQRTEQGDSAMYLCASSFPILAAEQYFGPGTRLTVT.

This clonotype has just a few counts. This sequence joins TRBV7-2 and TRBJ2-5; D might be TRBD1 or TRBD2, each matching 5 bases. V lost 7 bases and J 7 bases, leaving 16 bases between the germline ends. Germline loops: CDR1 SGHTA, CDR2 FQGNSA. The CDR3 has 13 amino acids. The CDR3 sequence: CASIDRVGTTQYF. CDR3 sequence (DNA): TGTGCCAGCATTGACCGGGTTGGGACGACCCAGTACTTC.

The V call is TRBV19, the J call TRBJ1-2; D is perhaps TRBD1 (6 bases). Germline loops: CDR1 LNHDA, CDR2 SQIVND (reference sequence). Trimming left V 1 base short and J 6 bases short, with 15 bases between. The CDR3 is 15 amino acids. The CDR3 reads CASSIGTGNADGYTF. For the CDR3, the DNA is TGTGCCAGTAGTATAGGAACAGGGAATGCTGATGGCTACACCTTC.

This sequence joins TRBV30 and TRBJ1-1; D is possibly TRBD1 (5 bases). The CDR3 consists of 13 residues. Germline CDR1 and CDR2: GTSNPN and SVGIG (reference sequence). The ends were cut back, 0 bases at V and 5 bases at J, with 10 bases in the middle. CDR3 protein: CAWSVEWGTEAFF. As DNA, the CDR3 is TGTGCCTGGAGTGTTGAGTGGGGGACTGAAGCTTTCTTT.

The chain has TRBV3-1 and TRBJ2-1; 9 nucleotides agree with TRBD2. CDR1 and CDR2 (germline): LGHDT, YNNKEL (reference sequence). The CDR3 sequence is 16 residues long. Losses at the gene ends were 1 base for V and 3 bases for J; bases not matched to a gene: 4. The CDR3 DNA sequence: TGTGCCAGCAGCCAAGCAGGACTAGCGTACTACAATGAGCAGTTCTTC. Protein: CASSQAGLAYYNEQFF.

The rearrangement links TRBV7-6 to TRBJ1-1; 7 nucleotides match TRBD1. Trimming cost V 4 bases and J 2 bases; bases outside gene matches: 7. Germline CDR1 reads SGHVS; CDR2 reads FNYEAQ. The CDR3 length is 15 residues. CDR3 loop: CASSSNRGLNTEAFF. DNA of the CDR3: TGTGCCAGCAGCTCGAACAGGGGCCTTAACACTGAAGCTTTCTTT.

A few counts support this clonotype. The V and J genes are TRBV6-5 and TRBJ2-2, with D uncertain. Germline V CDR1 and CDR2: MNHEY, SVGAGI. This CDR3 comprises 13 residues. Trimming shortened V by 6 bases and J by 7 bases, and 12 bases separated the two germline ends. This CDR3 is CASSPGRSGELFF. The CDR3 DNA is TGTGCCAGCAGCCCTGGAAGGAGCGGGGAGCTGTTTTTT.

This clonotype was counted at least ten times. The genes are TRBV6-6 and TRBJ2-1, with TRBD2 identical over 12 bases. CDR3 length: 17 amino acids. CDR1 is MNHNY and CDR2 is SVGAGI in the germline V gene (reference sequence). V lost 5 bases and J lost 8; bases outside the gene matches: 13. CDR3 sequence reads: CASSPSSTSGSFYEQFF. The CDR3 DNA reads as TGTGCCAGCAGTCCCTCCTCGACTAGCGGGAGTTTCTATGAGCAGTTCTTC.